This T cell receptor beta chain was captured by sequencing in a study of metastatic and nonmetastatic thyroid tumors. Study as a whole: Comparison of repertoires was carried out across blood and tumor or nodule tissue from malignant and benign thyroid patients. Study-wide results and limits: As reported, TCR beta diversity in blood and tumor was significantly higher in malignant thyroid tumors than in benign nodules.

In the authors' methods: Using the CDR3 differences seen across clinicopathological groups, the authors built a distant-metastasis classifier for papillary thyroid cancer, which was meant to discriminate distant-metastatic patients. TCRdb called clones again from the PCR reads with MiXCR. For this entry, the V and J calls and clone size follow TCRdb and not the study's own pipeline. The sample lists 35,000 or so clones, roughly a sixth occurring once. None of the patients had undergone any treatment ahead of thyroid surgery. This clone has a handful of counts. Its specificity is not known. Germline lookup yields CDR1 KGHSH and CDR2 LQKENI. V was trimmed by 2 bases and J by 7 bases, leaving 18 bases between them. The CDR3 spans 16 residues.

The specimen was blood. The sequence was collected from a male donor with papillary thyroid cancer or a benign thyroid nodule (not recorded which). Some clones in this sample may be carry-over from other donors' samples. The chain has TRBV18 and TRBJ1-5; D is unclear. CDR3 loop: CASSPNPSVEGQPQHF. The CDR3 nucleotides are TGTGCCAGCTCACCAAATCCTTCGGTCGAGGGCCAGCCCCAGCATTTT.